This T cell receptor beta chain emerged from a study of T cells after yellow fever vaccination. Study-wide results and limits: Abundant clonotypes from the bulk population could get into FACS-sorted repertoires as contaminants. Clones from primary vaccination mostly reappeared after the booster (roughly 95% CD4, over 85% CD8).

V lost 1 base and J lost 6; bases outside the gene matches: 10. The CDR3 totals 17 residues. CDR1 is SNHLY, CDR2 FYNNEI, per germline. This clonotype was picked up a small number of times. Its matching antigen is unknown. Making TCR cDNA involved 5'RACE template switching, which added UMIs and a universal primer site. TCRdb used MiXCR to reprocess the 5' RACE reads, holding one entry per CDR3 protein. This sample has under 550,000 distinct CDR3 sequences; 21% occur once, and the top ten carry about 17%. The TCR was taken from a man between 18 and 29 years old who received the YFV17D yellow fever vaccine. The chain is built from TRBV2 and TRBJ1-5; 9 positions agree with TRBD1. This specimen consisted of PBMCs, obtained about 20 days after the first yellow fever vaccination. Here the CDR3 reads CASSEDPWDRDFQPQHF. The CDR3 nucleotides are TGTGCCAGCAGTGAAGATCCGTGGGACAGGGATTTTCAGCCCCAGCATTTT.